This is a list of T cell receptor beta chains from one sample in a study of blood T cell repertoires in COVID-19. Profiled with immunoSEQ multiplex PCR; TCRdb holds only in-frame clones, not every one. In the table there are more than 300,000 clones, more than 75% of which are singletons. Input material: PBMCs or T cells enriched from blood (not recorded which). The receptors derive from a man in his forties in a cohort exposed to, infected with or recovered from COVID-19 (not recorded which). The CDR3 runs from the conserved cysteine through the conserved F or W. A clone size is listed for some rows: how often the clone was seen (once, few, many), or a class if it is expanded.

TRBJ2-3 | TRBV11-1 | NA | CASSPVQLAADTQYF
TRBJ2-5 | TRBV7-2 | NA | CASSLRTSGPASETQYF
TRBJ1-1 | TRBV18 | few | CASSPKNTEAFF
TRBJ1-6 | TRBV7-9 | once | CASSLGDRGLRNSPLHF
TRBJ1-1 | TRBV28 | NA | CASSFGGGADTEAFF
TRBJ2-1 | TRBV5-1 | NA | CASSLGGTQGHGQFF
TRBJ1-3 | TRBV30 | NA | CAWTVSSGNTIYF
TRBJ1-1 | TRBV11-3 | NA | CASSVTFATEAFF
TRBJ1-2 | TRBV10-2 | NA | CASTGSNYGYTF
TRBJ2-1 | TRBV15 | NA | CATSRVRDEQFF
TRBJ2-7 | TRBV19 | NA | CASSSPPSLNEQYF
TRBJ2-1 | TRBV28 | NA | CASSGRNNNEQFF
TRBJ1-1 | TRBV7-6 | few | CASSLAPQTPVGTEAFF
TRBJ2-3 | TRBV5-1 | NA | CASSSEVGLGDTQYF
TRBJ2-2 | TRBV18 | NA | CASSPFSGENTGELFF
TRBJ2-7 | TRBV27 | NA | CASSLDRTYEQYF
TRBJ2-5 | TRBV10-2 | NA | CASSALRDSETQYF
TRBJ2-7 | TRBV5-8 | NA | CASSLSGLRSYEQYF
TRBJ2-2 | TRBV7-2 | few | CASSLEVARTGELFF
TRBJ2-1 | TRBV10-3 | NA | CAISGLAANEQFF
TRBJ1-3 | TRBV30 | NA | CAWSKQSSGNTIYF
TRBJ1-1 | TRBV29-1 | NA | CSVEEGRGARAFF
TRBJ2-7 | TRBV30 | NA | CAWSTTVYEQYF
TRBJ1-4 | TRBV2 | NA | CASTFGTGGEKLFF
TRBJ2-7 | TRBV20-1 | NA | CSASSRTGKTSYEQYF
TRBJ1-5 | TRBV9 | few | CASSPSRGNQPQHF
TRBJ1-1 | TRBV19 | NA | CASRDRGFEAFF
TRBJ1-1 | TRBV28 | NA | CASGRQGGTTEAFF
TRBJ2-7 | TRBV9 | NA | CASSESPTATYEQYF
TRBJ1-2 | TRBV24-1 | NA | CATSDPDRGPYGYTF
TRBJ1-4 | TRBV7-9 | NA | CASSATRDRNNEKLFF
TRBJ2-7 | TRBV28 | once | CASSPRQGNGYEQYF
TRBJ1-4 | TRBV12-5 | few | CASGLGQGDEKLFF
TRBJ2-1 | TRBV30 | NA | CAWSVVAGGTNEQFF
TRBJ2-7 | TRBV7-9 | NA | CASGASVLGEQYF
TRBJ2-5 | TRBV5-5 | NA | CASRQGGAETQYF
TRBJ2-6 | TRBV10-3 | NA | CAISAPGTGGAAGGSSGANVLTF
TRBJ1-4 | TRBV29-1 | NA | CSVGGQGGEKLFF
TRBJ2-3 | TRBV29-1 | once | CSAFGGSDTDTQYF
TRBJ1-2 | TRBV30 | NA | CAWSVKGTPNYGYTF